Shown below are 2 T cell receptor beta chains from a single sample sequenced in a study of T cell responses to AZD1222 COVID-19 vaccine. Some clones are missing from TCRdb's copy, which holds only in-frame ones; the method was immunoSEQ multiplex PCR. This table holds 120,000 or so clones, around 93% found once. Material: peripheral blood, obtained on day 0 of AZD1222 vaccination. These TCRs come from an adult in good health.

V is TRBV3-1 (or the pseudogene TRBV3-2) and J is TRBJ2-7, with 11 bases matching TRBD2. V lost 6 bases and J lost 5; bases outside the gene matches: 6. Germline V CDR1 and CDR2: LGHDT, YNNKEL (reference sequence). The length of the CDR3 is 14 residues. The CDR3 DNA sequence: TGTGCCAGCAGGACTAGCGGGGCGCCACACGAGCAGTACTTC. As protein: CASRTSGAPHEQYF.

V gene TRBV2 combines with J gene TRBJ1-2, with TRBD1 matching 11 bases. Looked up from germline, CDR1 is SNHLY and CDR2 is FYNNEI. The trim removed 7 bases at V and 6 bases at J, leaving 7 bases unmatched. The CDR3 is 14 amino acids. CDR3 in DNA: TGTGCCAGCATCTCCGGACAGGGGGCGGATGGCTACACCTTC. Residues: CASISGQGADGYTF.